Below, 29 T cell receptor beta chains from the same sample are listed, as sequenced in a study of cytomegalovirus exposure and HLA in healthy donors. The PCR had 60 Vbeta and 13 Jbeta primers. The table came from immunoSEQ multiplex PCR; TCRdb's copy has only in-frame clones and leaves some out. The repertoire holds 95,000 to 100,000 clones, with 65% to 80% as singletons. The sample taken for sequencing was PBMCs. These receptors all come from a man between 40 and 49 years old in good health and CMV-seropositive.

This chain joins TRBV19 and TRBJ2-5; unclear D gene. The length of the CDR3 is 14 residues. Between the trimmed V and J ends, which lost 9 bases and 2 bases, there was a span of 16 bases. From germline, CDR1 is LNHDA and CDR2 SQIVND (reference sequence). For the CDR3, the DNA is TGTGCCAGCTCATTTGGTAGCAAACAAGAGACCCAGTACTTC. This encodes CASSFGSKQETQYF.

Only one count was recorded for this clone. V is TRBV5-5 and J is TRBJ2-7, with 7 bases aligning to TRBD2. CDR1 SGHKS and CDR2 YYEKEE come from the germline V gene (reference sequence). Losses at the gene ends were 4 bases for V and 2 bases for J; bases not matched to a gene: 15. The CDR3 has 17 amino acids. In nucleotides, the CDR3 is TGTGCCAGCAGCGCACAAGCCCGGACTAGAACCCCCTACGAGCAGTACTTC. Its protein product is CASSAQARTRTPYEQYF.

The chain recombines TRBV18 with TRBJ1-4; D perhaps matches TRBD1 (6 bases). The CDR3 contains 15 residues. V dropped 2 bases and J dropped 8 bases, with 15 bases sitting between them. The germline V gene has CDR1 KGHSH and CDR2 LQKENI. The DNA for the CDR3 is TGTGCCAGCTCACCAGGAACAGGGAACGGCGAAAAACTGTTTTTT. Translation: CASSPGTGNGEKLFF.

This clone was seen a single time. The V and J genes are TRBV9 and TRBJ2-1; possible D gene TRBD2, 6 bases. This CDR3 is 14 amino acids long. V was trimmed by 7 bases and J by 3 bases, leaving 14 bases between them. CDR1 is SGDLS, CDR2 YYNGEE, per germline. The CDR3 bases are TGTGCCAGCGGCGGGGTTCGGGGCTACAATGAGCAGTTCTTC. This sequence encodes CASGGVRGYNEQFF.

This chain uses TRBV5-1 with TRBJ2-1; 10 nucleotides agree with TRBD2. This CDR3 comprises 15 residues. Trimming cost V 0 bases and J 6 bases; bases outside gene matches: 3. CDR1 SGHRS and CDR2 YFSETQ come from the germline V gene. CDR3 sequence: CASSLGRTSGNEQFF. CDR3 nucleotides: TGCGCCAGCAGCTTGGGGAGGACTAGCGGCAATGAGCAGTTCTTC.

This rearrangement joins TRBV2 to TRBJ1-1; D may be TRBD1 (5 bases). CDR3 length equals 14 residues. The V end was cut by 4 bases, the J end by 1 base, with 10 bases between. CDR1 SNHLY and CDR2 FYNNEI come from the germline V gene. CDR3 DNA sequence: TGTGCCAGCAGTGTTGCCAGGGAGAACACTGAAGCTTTCTTT. Amino acids: CASSVARENTEAFF.

This clone appeared once. The chain combines TRBV29-1 with TRBJ1-1; TRBD1 aligns across 8 bases. V gave up 1 base and J gave up 2 bases; unmatched junction bases: 3. This CDR3 has 14 residues. Germline V gene data show CDR1 as SQVTM and CDR2 as ANQGSEA. The CDR3 coding sequence is TGCAGCGTTGAAGGACAGGGGAGTAACACTGAAGCTTTCTTT. This translates into CSVEGQGSNTEAFF.

This clone was recorded once. This chain connects TRBV10-1 to TRBJ2-5; 10 nucleotides match TRBD2. With V trimmed by 5 bases and J by 5 bases, 11 bases remained unmatched. Germline CDR1 and CDR2: WNHNN and SYGVQD (reference sequence). This CDR3 comprises 16 residues. This CDR3 is CASSRTSGGKGETQYF. Here the CDR3 DNA reads TGCGCCAGCAGTCGGACTAGCGGTGGGAAGGGTGAGACCCAGTACTTC.

This chain links TRBV4-1 with TRBJ2-5; D is unresolved. The CDR3 runs 14 residues. The V end was cut by 2 bases, the J end by 5 bases, with 12 bases between. Germline V gives CDR1 MGHRA, CDR2 YSYEKL. The DNA of the CDR3 is TGCGCCAGCAGCCAATCGGGTGGTGAGGAGACCCAGTACTTC. Its protein product is CASSQSGGEETQYF.

The chain employs TRBV6-5 and TRBJ1-1; 10 positions agree with TRBD1. Germline V gene data show CDR1 as MNHEY and CDR2 as SVGAGI. This CDR3 spans 12 amino acids. V shed 5 bases and J 10 bases; nucleotides not matched to a gene: 4. As DNA, the CDR3 is TGTGCCAGCAGTCGGACAGGGGGTTCAGCTTTCTTT. It specifies CASSRTGGSAFF.

This chain uses TRBV9 with TRBJ2-3; D might be TRBD1 (6 bases). Germline V gene data show CDR1 as SGDLS and CDR2 as YYNGEE. There are 19 residues in the CDR3. With 4 bases removed from V and 1 base from J, the gap between germline ends came to 25 bases. The CDR3, as DNA: TGTGCCAGCAGCCCCGGCTGGCAGGGGTTTTGGGACGGCACAGATACGCAGTATTTT. This codes for CASSPGWQGFWDGTDTQYF.

This sequence joins TRBV6-5 and TRBJ1-2, with TRBD1 matching 7 bases. J was trimmed by 8 bases and V by 4 bases; bases with no gene match: 13. CDR1 and CDR2 (germline): MNHEY, SVGAGI. The CDR3 is made up of 15 amino acids. The CDR3 loop is CASSSKTGPYRGYTF. CDR3 bases: TGTGCCAGCAGTTCCAAGACAGGGCCATACCGGGGCTACACCTTC.

This sequence joins TRBV6-1 and TRBJ2-3; possibly TRBD1 for D (6 bases). Germline V gene data show CDR1 as MNHNS and CDR2 as SASEGT. The CDR3 runs to 15 residues. The ends were cut back, 6 bases at V and 0 bases at J, with 13 bases in the middle. In nucleotides, the CDR3 is TGTGCCAGCAGGCTTAGACAGGAGAGCACAGATACGCAGTATTTT. Its translation is CASRLRQESTDTQYF.

The chain is built from TRBV7-2 and TRBJ1-1; no firm D call. This CDR3 is built from 15 residues. With 1 base removed from V and 1 base from J, the gap between germline ends came to 10 bases. Per germline, CDR1 SGHTA and CDR2 FQGNSA. The CDR3 loop is CASSLGAIGNTEAFF. The DNA of the CDR3 is TGTGCCAGCAGCTTAGGGGCAATCGGGAACACTGAAGCTTTCTTT.

The chain uses TRBV7-9 and TRBJ2-7; 9 bases align to TRBD1. Germline CDR1 is SEHNR and CDR2 is FQNEAQ (reference sequence). V dropped 0 bases and J dropped 4; count of bases not matched to a gene: 4. This CDR3 region has 15 residues. The CDR3 is CASSLAGTGLYEQYF. Written as DNA, the CDR3 is TGTGCCAGCAGCTTAGCCGGGACAGGGCTTTACGAGCAGTACTTC.

The rearrangement links TRBV5-8 to TRBJ1-1; tentatively, D is TRBD1 (6 bases). CDR1 is SGHTS and CDR2 is YDEGEE in the germline V gene. Trimming took off 1 base at V and 14 bases at J, with 24 bases between the two ends. The CDR3 totals 15 residues. In DNA, the CDR3 is TGTGCCAGCAGCTTGCAATCCGACTGGGGGACAATGTCATTCTTT. Translated, it gives CASSLQSDWGTMSFF. The full variable domain, with the rest looked up from reference TRBV5-8 and TRBJ1-1, is EAGVTQSPTHLIKTRGQQATLRCSPISGHTSVYWYQQALGLGLQFLLWYDEGEERNRGNFPPRFSGRQFPNYSSELNVNALELEDSALYLCASSLQSDWGTMSFFGQGTRLTVV.

Within the sample, this clone is medium-sized (0.01 to 0.1%). The chain links TRBV5-6 to TRBJ2-7, with 8 bases identical to TRBD2. Per the germline V gene, CDR1 is SGHDT and CDR2 is YYEEEE. V shed 4 bases and J 2 bases; nucleotides not matched to a gene: 8. The CDR3 runs to 15 residues. The CDR3 region is CASSLTSGATYEQYF. The CDR3 DNA is TGTGCCAGCAGCCTAACTAGCGGAGCCACCTACGAGCAGTACTTC.

The chain couples TRBV27 to TRBJ2-1; D ambiguous. CDR3 length: 12 amino acids. CDR1 MNHEY and CDR2 SMNVEV come from the germline V gene (reference sequence). V was trimmed by 6 bases and J by 7 bases, leaving 10 bases between them. The CDR3 loop reads CASRPGLNEQFF. CDR3 DNA sequence: TGTGCCAGCAGGCCTGGGCTTAATGAGCAGTTCTTC.

CDR3 sequence reads: CASSLVGRGLILNTEAFF. In DNA form, the CDR3 reads TGTGCCAGCAGTTTAGTGGGCAGGGGGCTTATCCTGAACACTGAAGCTTTCTTT. The chain couples TRBV28 to TRBJ1-1; 8 bases align to TRBD1. The germline CDR1 and CDR2 sequences are MDHEN and SYDVKM. This CDR3 has 18 residues. J lost 0 bases, V lost 2 bases, and 11 bases had no gene match.

V usage is TRBV11-3 and J usage is TRBJ2-3, with a possible D match to TRBD1 (5 bases). Looked up from germline, CDR1 is SGHNT and CDR2 is YENEEA. The CDR3 sequence is 12 residues long. Between the trimmed V and J ends, which lost 4 bases and 5 bases, there was a span of 7 bases. Here the CDR3 reads CASSSTGDTQYF. In nucleotides, the CDR3 is TGTGCCAGCAGCTCCACAGGAGATACGCAGTATTTT.

V is TRBV11-2 and J is TRBJ1-5; D is unclear. Germline V lookup: CDR1 SGHAT, CDR2 FQNNGV. The CDR3 covers 15 residues. Deletions cut 1 base from V and 5 bases from J, with 12 bases between. CDR3 sequence: CASSLGVSPYQPQHF. In DNA, the CDR3 is TGTGCCAGCAGCTTAGGTGTCAGTCCCTATCAGCCCCAGCATTTT.

This chain links TRBV6-6 with TRBJ2-5, with TRBD1 as a possible D gene (6 bases). CDR1 is MNHNY, CDR2 SVGAGI, per germline (reference sequence). Trimming removed 2 bases from V and 5 bases from J, with 9 bases in between. CDR3 length: 13 residues. CDR3 sequence (DNA): TGTGCCAGCAGTTACACCGACAGGGAGACCCAGTACTTC. It translates to CASSYTDRETQYF.

The J gene is TRBJ2-1, the V gene TRBV10-3, with 7 bases matching TRBD2. Germline CDR1 reads ENHRY; CDR2 reads SYGVKD. The CDR3 length is 14 residues. V lost 8 bases to trimming and J lost 1 base; unmatched junction nucleotides: 5. Written as DNA, the CDR3 is TGTGCCATCTCCGGCGGGGGATCCTACAATGAGCAGTTCTTC. As protein: CAISGGGSYNEQFF.

This clone is medium-sized in the sample. This chain links TRBV11-3 with TRBJ2-1; 8 nucleotides align to TRBD2. CDR3 size: 16 residues. Per germline, CDR1 SGHNT and CDR2 YENEEA. J lost 6 bases, V lost 5 bases, and 12 bases had no gene match. CDR3 bases: TGTGCCAGCAGCCCAACTTCGAGCACTAGCGGCAATGAGCAGTTCTTC. Translating it yields CASSPTSSTSGNEQFF. The full variable domain, in which reference TRBV11-3 and TRBJ2-1 provide the parts outside the CDR3, is EAGVVQSPRYKIIEKKQPVAFWCNPISGHNTLYWYLQNLGQGPELLIRYENEEAVDDSQLPKDRFSAERLKGVDSTLKIQPAELGDSAVYLCASSPTSSTSGNEQFFGPGTRLTVL.

The CDR3 loop reads CASSAEGQGVYGYTF. The CDR3 DNA sequence: TGTGCCAGCAGTGCGGAAGGACAGGGGGTATATGGCTACACCTTC. The V and J genes are TRBV27 and TRBJ1-2; TRBD1 aligns across 10 bases. The ends lost 5 bases at V and 5 bases at J; junction bases unmatched: 8. The CDR3 extends over 15 amino acids. Germline-derived CDR1 and CDR2 are MNHEY and SMNVEV (reference sequence).

The CDR3 is CASSLTGGSPLHF. The DNA of the CDR3 is TGTGCCAGCAGCTTAACAGGGGGTTCACCCCTCCACTTT. The chain couples TRBV7-3 to TRBJ1-6, with a possible D match to TRBD1 (6 bases). The CDR3 is 13 amino acids. The V end lost 0 bases, the J end lost 9 bases, and 6 bases lay between the germline ends. Germline V gives CDR1 SGHTA, CDR2 FQGTGA.

The chain couples TRBV28 to TRBJ1-1; 7 nucleotides match TRBD1. Trimming at V came to 7 bases and at J to 5 bases, leaving 16 bases not matched to a gene. CDR3 length: 16 residues. Germline CDR1 is MDHEN and CDR2 is SYDVKM. The CDR3: CASNAGTRQGWTEAFF. CDR3 bases: TGTGCCAGCAACGCGGGGACCCGACAGGGATGGACTGAAGCTTTCTTT.

This clone has a handful of counts. The chain recombines TRBV4-3 with TRBJ1-1; TRBD1 agrees at 9 bases. The V gene's germline CDR1 is LGHNA and CDR2 YSLEER. After removal of 4 bases from V and 2 bases from J, the junction contained 5 bases not matched to a gene. This CDR3 has 15 amino acids. CDR3 sequence: CASSRTGGTNTEAFF. The CDR3 bases are TGCGCCAGCAGCCGTACAGGGGGCACAAACACTGAAGCTTTCTTT.

The chain is built from TRBV19 and TRBJ2-7; 8 positions match TRBD2. Germline V gene lookup returns CDR1 LNHDA and CDR2 SQIVND (reference sequence). The CDR3 extends over 15 amino acids. Trimming at V came to 3 bases and at J to 2 bases, leaving 6 bases not matched to a gene. The CDR3 DNA sequence: TGTGCCAGTAGTATCTCGGGGGGGGTCGCCTACGAGCAGTACTTC. This encodes CASSISGGVAYEQYF.